These 10 T cell receptor beta chains originate from one sample sequenced in a study of Tregs in tolerant kidney transplant recipients. Using immunoSEQ multiplex PCR, the repertoire was profiled, and TCRdb retains in-frame clones only, with some absent. This sample yields some 70,000 clones, of which 80% to 95% are seen a single time; about a tenth belongs to the top ten. Sequencing was performed on CD8+ T cells from blood, taken before the transplant. The receptors were sampled from a human donor who received a combined kidney and bone marrow transplant.

This chain joins TRBV27 and TRBJ2-1; a weak D match, TRBD2 (5 bases). Trimming left V 3 bases short and J 0 bases short, with 9 bases between. Germline assignment: CDR1 MNHEY and CDR2 SMNVEV (reference sequence). There are 15 residues in the CDR3. In nucleotides, the CDR3 is TGTGCCAGCAGTTTCTTCACTAGCTCCTACAATGAGCAGTTCTTC. The encoded protein is CASSFFTSSYNEQFF.

The J gene is TRBJ2-2, the V gene TRBV7-3, with D uncertain. The CDR3 loop spans 17 amino acids. Deletions cut 2 bases from V and 5 bases from J, with 18 bases between. CDR1 SGHTA and CDR2 FQGTGA come from the germline V gene. The CDR3 coding sequence is TGTGCCAGCAGCTTAGAACACCGGCGGTTCGAAACCGGGGAGCTGTTTTTT. This sequence encodes CASSLEHRRFETGELFF.

The chain combines TRBV29-1 with TRBJ2-7, with 7 bases aligning to TRBD1. This CDR3 has 11 residues. CDR1 and CDR2 from the germline V gene are SQVTM and ANQGSEA. The V and J ends lost 8 bases and 5 bases, in that order; junction bases with no gene match: 6. CDR3 sequence: CSMNRGNEQYF. CDR3 DNA: TGCAGCATGAACAGGGGTAACGAGCAGTACTTC.

This clone was seen once. V is TRBV4-3 and J is TRBJ2-7; weak D call: TRBD2 (5 bases). This CDR3 has 18 amino acids. V lost 3 bases to trimming and J lost 0 bases, with 21 bases between them. Germline V gene lookup returns CDR1 LGHNA and CDR2 YSLEER. The CDR3 protein is CASSHPFLSDRDSYEQYF. CDR3 DNA sequence: TGCGCCAGCAGCCACCCTTTTTTATCTGATCGGGACTCCTACGAGCAGTACTTC.

The V and J genes are TRBV7-3 and TRBJ1-1; 7 nucleotides line up with TRBD1. This CDR3 is built from 18 residues. V was clipped by 4 bases and J by 4 bases; unmatched bases: 18. Looked up from germline, CDR1 is SGHTA and CDR2 is FQGTGA. For the CDR3, the DNA is TGTGCCAGCAGCTCTTCCAGCGTCGACAGGGCATTAGGCACTGAAGCTTTCTTT. This sequence encodes CASSSSSVDRALGTEAFF.

Regarding this clone: Other DNA sequences from this sample encode an identical CDR3 as well. This chain uses TRBV27 with TRBJ1-5, with 7 bases identical to TRBD1. The ends lost 6 bases at V and 1 base at J; junction bases unmatched: 3. The CDR3 contains 14 residues. Germline CDR1 is MNHEY and CDR2 is SMNVEV (reference sequence). The DNA of the CDR3 is TGTGCCAGCAGCCTCAGGGGGAGCAATCAGCCCCAGCATTTT. It codes for CASSLRGSNQPQHF.

The sample holds a few counts of this clone. The CDR3 DNA is TGCGCCAGCAGCCAAGGTCGTAACTCTGGAAACACCATATATTTT. This encodes CASSQGRNSGNTIYF. V usage is TRBV4-1 and J usage is TRBJ1-3, with D unresolved. This CDR3 region has 15 residues. Deletions cut 1 base from V and 0 bases from J, with 7 bases between. Germline CDR1 MGHRA, CDR2 YSYEKL.

This chain connects TRBV7-8 to TRBJ2-7, with a weak D call TRBD1 (6 bases). V lost 4 bases and J lost 9, with 25 bases in between. CDR1 and CDR2 (germline): SGHVS, FQNEAQ. This CDR3 is built from 16 residues. CDR3 amino acids: CASSSILQGLPISQYF. CDR3 bases: TGTGCCAGCAGCTCTATTCTACAGGGTCTGCCAATCTCGCAGTACTTC.

The V gene is TRBV7-2, the J gene TRBJ2-3, with 8 positions matching TRBD2. In germline, CDR1 is SGHTA, CDR2 FQGNSA. The J segment lost 5 bases and the V segment lost 5 bases, leaving 12 bases of the junction unmatched. This CDR3 contains 16 residues. DNA for the CDR3: TGTGCCAGCAGCCCCCTCGGAGCGGGAGCTGTAGATACGCAGTATTTT. It codes for CASSPLGAGAVDTQYF.

V is TRBV7-7 and J is TRBJ2-2; TRBD1 aligns across 8 bases. With V trimmed by 2 bases and J by 2 bases, 7 bases remained unmatched. CDR3 length: 17 amino acids. Germline CDR1 and CDR2: SSHAT and FNYEAQ (reference sequence). The DNA for the CDR3 is TGTGCCAGCAGCTTACGAGACGACAGGGGCAACACCGGGGAGCTGTTTTTT. Its protein is CASSLRDDRGNTGELFF.